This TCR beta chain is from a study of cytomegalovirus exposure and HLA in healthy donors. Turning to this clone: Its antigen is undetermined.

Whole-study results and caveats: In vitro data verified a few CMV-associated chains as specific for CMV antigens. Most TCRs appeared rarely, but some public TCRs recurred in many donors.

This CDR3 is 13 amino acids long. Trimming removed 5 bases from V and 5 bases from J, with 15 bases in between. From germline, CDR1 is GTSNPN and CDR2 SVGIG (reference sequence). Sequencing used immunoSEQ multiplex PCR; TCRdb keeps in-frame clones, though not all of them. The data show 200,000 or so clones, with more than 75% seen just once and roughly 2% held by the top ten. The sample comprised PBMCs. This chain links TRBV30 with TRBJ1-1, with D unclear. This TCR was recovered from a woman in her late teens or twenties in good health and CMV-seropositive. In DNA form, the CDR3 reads TGTGCCTGGTCCTGGGGAGGGAGGACTGAAGCTTTCTTT. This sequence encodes CAWSWGGRTEAFF.